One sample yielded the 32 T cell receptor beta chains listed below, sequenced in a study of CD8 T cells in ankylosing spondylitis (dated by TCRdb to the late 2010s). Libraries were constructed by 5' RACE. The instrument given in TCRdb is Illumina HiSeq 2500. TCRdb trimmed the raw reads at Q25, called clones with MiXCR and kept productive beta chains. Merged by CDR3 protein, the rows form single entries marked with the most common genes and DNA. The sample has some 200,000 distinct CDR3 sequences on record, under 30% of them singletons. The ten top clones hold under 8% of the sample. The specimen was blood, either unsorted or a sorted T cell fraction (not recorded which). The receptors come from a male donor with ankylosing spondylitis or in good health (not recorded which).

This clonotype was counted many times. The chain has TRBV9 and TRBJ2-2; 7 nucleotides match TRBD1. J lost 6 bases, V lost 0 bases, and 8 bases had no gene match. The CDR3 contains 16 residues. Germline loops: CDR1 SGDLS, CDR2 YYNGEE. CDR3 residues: CASSVELRGQAGELFF. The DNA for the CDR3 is TGTGCCAGCAGCGTAGAATTGAGGGGGCAGGCCGGGGAGCTGTTTTTT.

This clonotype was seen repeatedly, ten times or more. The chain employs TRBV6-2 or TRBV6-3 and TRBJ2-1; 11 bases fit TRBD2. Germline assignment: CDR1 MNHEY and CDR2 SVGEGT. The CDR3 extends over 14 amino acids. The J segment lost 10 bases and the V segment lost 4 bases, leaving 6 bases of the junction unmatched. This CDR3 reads CASSWTSGRREQFF. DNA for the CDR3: TGTGCCAGCAGTTGGACTAGCGGGCGTAGGGAGCAGTTCTTC.

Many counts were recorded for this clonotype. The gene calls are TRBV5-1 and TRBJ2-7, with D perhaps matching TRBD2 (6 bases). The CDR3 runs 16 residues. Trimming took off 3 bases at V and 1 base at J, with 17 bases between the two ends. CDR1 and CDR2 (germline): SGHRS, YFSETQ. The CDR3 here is CASSWGPGVGSYEQYF. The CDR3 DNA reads TGCGCCAGCAGCTGGGGCCCGGGGGTAGGGTCCTACGAGCAGTACTTC.

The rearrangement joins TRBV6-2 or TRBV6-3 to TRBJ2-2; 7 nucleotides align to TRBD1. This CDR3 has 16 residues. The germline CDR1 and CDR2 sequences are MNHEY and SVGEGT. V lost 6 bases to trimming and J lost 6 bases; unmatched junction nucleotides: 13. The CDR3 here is CASRPDRTGWAGELFF. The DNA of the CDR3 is TGTGCCAGCAGACCCGATCGGACAGGATGGGCCGGGGAGCTGTTTTTT.

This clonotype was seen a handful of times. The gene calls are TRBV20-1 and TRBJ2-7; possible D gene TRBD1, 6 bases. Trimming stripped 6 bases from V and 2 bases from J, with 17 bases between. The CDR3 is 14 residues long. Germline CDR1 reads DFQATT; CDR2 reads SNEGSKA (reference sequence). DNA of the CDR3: TGCAGTGCAAACCGGGCAGGGGTCACCTACGAGCAGTACTTC. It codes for CSANRAGVTYEQYF.

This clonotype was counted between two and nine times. CDR3 bases: TGCAGCGTTGAATGGGAGGGGGCTTTCTTT. Amino acid sequence: CSVEWEGAFF. This chain connects TRBV29-1 to TRBJ1-1, with D tentatively TRBD1 (5 bases). Germline lookup yields CDR1 SQVTM and CDR2 ANQGSEA. V was shortened by 2 bases and J by 11 bases, with 9 bases between the two germline ends. This CDR3 region has 10 residues. The variable domain in full, completed from reference TRBV29-1 and TRBJ1-1, reads SAVISQKPSRDICQRGTSLTIQCQVDSQVTMMFWYRQQPGQSLTLIATANQGSEATYESGFVIDKFPISRPNLTFSTLTVSNMSPEDSSIYLCSVEWEGAFFGQGTRLTVV.

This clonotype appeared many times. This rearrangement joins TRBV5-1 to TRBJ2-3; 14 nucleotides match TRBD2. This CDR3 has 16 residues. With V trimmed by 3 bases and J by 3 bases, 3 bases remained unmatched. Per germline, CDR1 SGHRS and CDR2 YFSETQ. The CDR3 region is CASSSGLAGVTDTQYF. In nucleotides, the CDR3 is TGCGCCAGCAGCTCGGGACTAGCGGGAGTTACAGATACGCAGTATTTT.

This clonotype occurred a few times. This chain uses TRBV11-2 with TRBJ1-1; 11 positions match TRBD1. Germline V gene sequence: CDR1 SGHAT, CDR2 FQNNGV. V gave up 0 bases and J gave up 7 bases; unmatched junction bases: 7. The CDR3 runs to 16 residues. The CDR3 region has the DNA TGTGCCAGCAGCTTAGAGGGCAGGACAGGGGGCGGTGAAGCTTTCTTT. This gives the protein CASSLEGRTGGGEAFF.

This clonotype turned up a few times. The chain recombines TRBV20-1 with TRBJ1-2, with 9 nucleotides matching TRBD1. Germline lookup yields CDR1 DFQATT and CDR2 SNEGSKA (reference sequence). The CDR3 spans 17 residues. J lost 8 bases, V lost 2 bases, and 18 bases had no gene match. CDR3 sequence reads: CSARPLTGGRRLRGYTF. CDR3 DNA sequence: TGCAGTGCTAGACCTCTTACAGGGGGCCGCCGTCTTCGAGGCTACACCTTC.

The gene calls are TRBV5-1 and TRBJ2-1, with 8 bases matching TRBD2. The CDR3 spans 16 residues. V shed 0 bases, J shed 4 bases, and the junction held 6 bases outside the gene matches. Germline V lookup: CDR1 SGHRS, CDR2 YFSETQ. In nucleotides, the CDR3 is TGCGCCAGCAGCTTGGTACAGGCTAGCGGGTACAATGAGCAGTTCTTC. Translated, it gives CASSLVQASGYNEQFF.

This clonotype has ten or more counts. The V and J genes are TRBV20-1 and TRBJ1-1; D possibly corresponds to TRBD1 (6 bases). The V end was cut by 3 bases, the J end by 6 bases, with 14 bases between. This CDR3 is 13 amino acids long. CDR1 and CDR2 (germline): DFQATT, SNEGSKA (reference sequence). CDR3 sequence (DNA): TGCAGTGCTAGCCGGGCGGGGGGCTCTGAAGCTTTCTTT. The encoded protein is CSASRAGGSEAFF.

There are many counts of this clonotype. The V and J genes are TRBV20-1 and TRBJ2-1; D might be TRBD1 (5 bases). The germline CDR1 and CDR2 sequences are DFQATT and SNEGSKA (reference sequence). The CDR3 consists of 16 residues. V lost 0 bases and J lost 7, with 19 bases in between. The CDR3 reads CSARDVLQRTLNEQFF. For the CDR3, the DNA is TGCAGTGCTAGAGATGTCCTCCAAAGGACACTTAATGAGCAGTTCTTC.

The CDR3 nucleotides are TGTGCCAGCGGGGGTCATACGGCATCGAACACTGAAGCTTTCTTT. This gives the protein CASGGHTASNTEAFF. The V gene is TRBV2, the J gene TRBJ1-1; weak D call: TRBD1 (5 bases). V shed 8 bases and J shed 1 base, with 17 bases lying between them. Germline V lookup: CDR1 SNHLY, CDR2 FYNNEI. The CDR3 has 15 residues.

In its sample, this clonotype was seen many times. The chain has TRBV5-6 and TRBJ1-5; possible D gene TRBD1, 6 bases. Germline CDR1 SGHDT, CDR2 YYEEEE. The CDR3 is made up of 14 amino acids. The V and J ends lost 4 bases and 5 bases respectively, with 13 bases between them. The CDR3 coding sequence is TGTGCCAGCAGCCTATGGACAGCTTATCAGCCCCAGCATTTT. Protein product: CASSLWTAYQPQHF. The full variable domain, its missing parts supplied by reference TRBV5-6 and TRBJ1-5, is DAGVTQSPTHLIKTRGQQVTLRCSPKSGHDTVSWYQQALGQGPQFIFQYYEEEERQRGNFPDRFSGHQFPNYSSELNVNALLLGDSALYLCASSLWTAYQPQHFGDGTRLSIL.

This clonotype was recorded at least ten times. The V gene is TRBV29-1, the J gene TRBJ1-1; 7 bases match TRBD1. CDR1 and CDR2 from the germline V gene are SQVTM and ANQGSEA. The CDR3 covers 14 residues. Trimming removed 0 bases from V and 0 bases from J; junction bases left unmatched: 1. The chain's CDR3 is CSVEEDRLNTEAFF. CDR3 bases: TGCAGCGTTGAAGAGGACAGGTTGAACACTGAAGCTTTCTTT. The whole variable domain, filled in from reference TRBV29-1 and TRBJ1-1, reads SAVISQKPSRDICQRGTSLTIQCQVDSQVTMMFWYRQQPGQSLTLIATANQGSEATYESGFVIDKFPISRPNLTFSTLTVSNMSPEDSSIYLCSVEEDRLNTEAFFGQGTRLTVV.

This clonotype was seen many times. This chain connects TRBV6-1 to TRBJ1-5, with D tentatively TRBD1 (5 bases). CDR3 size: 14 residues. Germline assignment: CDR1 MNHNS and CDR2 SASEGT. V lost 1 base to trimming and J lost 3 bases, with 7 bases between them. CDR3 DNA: TGTGCCAGCAGTGAAGGACAGCCCAATCAGCCCCAGCATTTT. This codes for CASSEGQPNQPQHF.

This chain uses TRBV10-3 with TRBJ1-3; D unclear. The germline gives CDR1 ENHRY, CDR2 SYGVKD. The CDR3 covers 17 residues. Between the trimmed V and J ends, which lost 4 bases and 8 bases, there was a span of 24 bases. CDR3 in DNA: TGTGCCATCAGTGCCCAAAAGGACGGAGGAAAGAGAGACACCATATATTTT. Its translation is CAISAQKDGGKRDTIYF.

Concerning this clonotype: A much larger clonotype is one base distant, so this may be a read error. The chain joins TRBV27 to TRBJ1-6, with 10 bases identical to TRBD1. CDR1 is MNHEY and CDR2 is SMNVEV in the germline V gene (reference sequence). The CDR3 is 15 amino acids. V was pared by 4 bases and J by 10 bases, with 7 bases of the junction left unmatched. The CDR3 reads CASSSGTGAWSPLHF. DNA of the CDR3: TGTGCCAGCAGTTCCGGGACAGGGGCATGGTCACCCCTCCACTTT.

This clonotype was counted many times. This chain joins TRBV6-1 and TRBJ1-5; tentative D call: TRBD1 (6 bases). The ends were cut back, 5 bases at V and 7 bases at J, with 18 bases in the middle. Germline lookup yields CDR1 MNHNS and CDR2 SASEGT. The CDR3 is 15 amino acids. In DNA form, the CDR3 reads TGTGCCAGCAGTACCCTCCAGGGGCGGGAGCAGCCCCAGCATTTT. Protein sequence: CASSTLQGREQPQHF.

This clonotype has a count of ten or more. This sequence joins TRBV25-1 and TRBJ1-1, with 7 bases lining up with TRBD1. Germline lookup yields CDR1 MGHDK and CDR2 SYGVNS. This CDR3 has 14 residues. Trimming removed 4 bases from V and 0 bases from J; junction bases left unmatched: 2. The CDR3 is CASSVTGMNTEAFF. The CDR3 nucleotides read TGTGCCAGCAGTGTGACAGGGATGAACACTGAAGCTTTCTTT.

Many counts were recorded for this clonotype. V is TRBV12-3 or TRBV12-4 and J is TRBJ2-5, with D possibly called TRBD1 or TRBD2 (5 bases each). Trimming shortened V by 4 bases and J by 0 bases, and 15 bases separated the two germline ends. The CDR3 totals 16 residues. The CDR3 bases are TGTGCCAGCAGTTCCAGAGGGTCAGGGTACCAAGAGACCCAGTACTTC. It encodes CASSSRGSGYQETQYF.

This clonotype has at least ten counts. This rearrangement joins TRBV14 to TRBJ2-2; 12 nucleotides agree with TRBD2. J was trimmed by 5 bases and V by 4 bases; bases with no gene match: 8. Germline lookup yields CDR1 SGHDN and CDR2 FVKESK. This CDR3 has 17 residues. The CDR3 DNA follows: TGTGCCAGCAGCCTAGGCCAGGGGACTAGCGGGACCGGGGAGCTGTTTTTT. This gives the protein CASSLGQGTSGTGELFF. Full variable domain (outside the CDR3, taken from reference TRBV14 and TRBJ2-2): EAGVTQFPSHSVIEKGQTVTLRCDPISGHDNLYWYRRVMGKEIKFLLHFVKESKQDESGMPNNRFLAERTGGTYSTLKVQPAELEDSGVYFCASSLGQGTSGTGELFFGEGSRLTVL.

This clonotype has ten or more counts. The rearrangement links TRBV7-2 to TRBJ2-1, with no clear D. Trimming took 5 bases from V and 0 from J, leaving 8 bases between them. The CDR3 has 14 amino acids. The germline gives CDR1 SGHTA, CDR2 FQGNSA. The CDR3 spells CASSLRSSYNEQFF. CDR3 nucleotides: TGTGCCAGCAGCCTGCGGAGCTCCTACAATGAGCAGTTCTTC.

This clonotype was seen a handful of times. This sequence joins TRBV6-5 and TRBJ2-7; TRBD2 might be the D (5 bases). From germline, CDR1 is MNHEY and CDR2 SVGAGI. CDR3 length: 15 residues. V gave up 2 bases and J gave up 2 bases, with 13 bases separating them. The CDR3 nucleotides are TGTGCCAGCAGTTACCAGCACCGGGGAACCTACGAGCAGTACTTC. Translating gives CASSYQHRGTYEQYF.

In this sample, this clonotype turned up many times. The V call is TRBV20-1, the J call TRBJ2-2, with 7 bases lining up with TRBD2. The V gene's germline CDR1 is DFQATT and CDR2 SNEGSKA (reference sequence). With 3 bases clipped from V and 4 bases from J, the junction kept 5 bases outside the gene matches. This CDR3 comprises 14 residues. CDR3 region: CSARAGAFTGELFF. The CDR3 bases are TGCAGTGCTAGGGCGGGAGCTTTCACCGGGGAGCTGTTTTTT.

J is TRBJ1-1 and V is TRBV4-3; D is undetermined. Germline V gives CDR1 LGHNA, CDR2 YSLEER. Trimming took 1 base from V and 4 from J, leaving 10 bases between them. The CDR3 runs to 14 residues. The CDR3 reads CASSQVQVGTEAFF. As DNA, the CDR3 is TGCGCCAGCAGCCAAGTTCAGGTCGGCACTGAAGCTTTCTTT.

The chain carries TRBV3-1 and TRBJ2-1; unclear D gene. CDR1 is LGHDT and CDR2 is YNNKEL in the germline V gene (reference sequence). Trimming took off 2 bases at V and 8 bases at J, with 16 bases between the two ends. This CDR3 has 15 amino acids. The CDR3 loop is CASSQRDIRPHEQFF. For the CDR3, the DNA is TGTGCCAGCAGCCAAAGGGATATCCGGCCCCATGAGCAGTTCTTC.

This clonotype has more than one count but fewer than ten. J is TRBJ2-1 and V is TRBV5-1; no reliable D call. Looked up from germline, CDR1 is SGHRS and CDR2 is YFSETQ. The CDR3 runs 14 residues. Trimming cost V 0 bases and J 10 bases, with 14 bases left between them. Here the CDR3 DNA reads TGCGCCAGCAGCTTGGGAGTAGTCGCCCGGGAGCAGTTCTTC. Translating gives CASSLGVVAREQFF.

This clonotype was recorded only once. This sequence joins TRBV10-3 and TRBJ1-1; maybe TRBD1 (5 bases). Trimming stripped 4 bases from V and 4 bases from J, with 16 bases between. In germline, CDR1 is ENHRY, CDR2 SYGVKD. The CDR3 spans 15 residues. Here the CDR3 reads CAISAAFAGSTEAFF. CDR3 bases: TGTGCCATCAGTGCCGCCTTTGCAGGGAGCACTGAAGCTTTCTTT.

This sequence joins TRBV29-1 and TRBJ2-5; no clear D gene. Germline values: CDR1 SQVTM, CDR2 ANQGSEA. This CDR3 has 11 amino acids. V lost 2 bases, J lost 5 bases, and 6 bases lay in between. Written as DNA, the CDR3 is TGCAGCGTTGAAACCCGGGAGACCCAGTACTTC. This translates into CSVETRETQYF.

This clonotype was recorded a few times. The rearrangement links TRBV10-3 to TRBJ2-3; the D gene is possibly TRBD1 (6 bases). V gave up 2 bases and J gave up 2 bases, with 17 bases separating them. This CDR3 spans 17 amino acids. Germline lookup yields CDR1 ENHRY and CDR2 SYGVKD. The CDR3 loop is CAISEGTDRPTTDTQYF. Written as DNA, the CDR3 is TGTGCCATCAGTGAGGGGACGGACAGACCGACCACAGATACGCAGTATTTT.

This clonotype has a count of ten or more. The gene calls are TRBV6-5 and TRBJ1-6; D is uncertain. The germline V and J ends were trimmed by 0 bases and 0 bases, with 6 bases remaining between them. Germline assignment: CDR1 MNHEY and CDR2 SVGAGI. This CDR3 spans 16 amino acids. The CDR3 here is CASSYSRGSYNSPLHF. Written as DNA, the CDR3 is TGTGCCAGCAGTTACTCACGGGGCTCCTATAATTCACCCCTCCACTTT.